This T cell receptor (beta chain) was found in a study of shared T cell receptors in the human thymus. From germline, CDR1 is SEHNR and CDR2 FQNEAQ (reference sequence). V lost 2 bases, J lost 9 bases, and 13 bases stayed unmatched. The CDR3 sequence is 17 residues long. Measured with immunoSEQ multiplex PCR; TCRdb has only the in-frame clones, and not every one. The table has 500,000 to 850,000 clones, more than 70% seen once. The table lists this clone with a count of one. These same records also appear under a second study, on human thymus T cells. That source reports: Among the donors, all were healthy Finnish infants having corrective surgery for congenital heart defects. Resected material from corrective heart surgery provided the thymus tissue analysed. V and J genes seemed to be used with bias in thymic and blood repertoires.

The V and J genes are TRBV7-9 and TRBJ1-6; 7 bases are shared with TRBD1. Sequences were obtained from thymocytes. The sequence was collected from a boy in the first two years of life with a congenital heart defect. This chain's CDR3 is CASSLSRGDRVISPLHF. CDR3 nucleotide sequence: TGTGCCAGCAGCTTATCGCGGGGGGACAGAGTGATTTCACCCCTCCACTTT.